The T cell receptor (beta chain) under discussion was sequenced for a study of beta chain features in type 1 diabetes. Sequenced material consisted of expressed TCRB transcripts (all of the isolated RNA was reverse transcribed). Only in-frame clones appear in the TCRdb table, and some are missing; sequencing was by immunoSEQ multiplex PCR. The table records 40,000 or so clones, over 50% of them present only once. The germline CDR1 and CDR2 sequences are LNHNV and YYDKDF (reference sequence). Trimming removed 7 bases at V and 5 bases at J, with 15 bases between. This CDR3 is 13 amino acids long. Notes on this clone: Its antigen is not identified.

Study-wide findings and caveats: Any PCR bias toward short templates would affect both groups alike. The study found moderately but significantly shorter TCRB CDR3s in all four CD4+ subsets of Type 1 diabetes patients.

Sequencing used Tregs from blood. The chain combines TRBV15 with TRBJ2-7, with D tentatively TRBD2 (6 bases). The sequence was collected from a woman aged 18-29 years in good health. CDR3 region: CATKSGGVHEQYF. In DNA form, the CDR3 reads TGTGCCACCAAGAGCGGCGGGGTCCACGAGCAGTACTTC.